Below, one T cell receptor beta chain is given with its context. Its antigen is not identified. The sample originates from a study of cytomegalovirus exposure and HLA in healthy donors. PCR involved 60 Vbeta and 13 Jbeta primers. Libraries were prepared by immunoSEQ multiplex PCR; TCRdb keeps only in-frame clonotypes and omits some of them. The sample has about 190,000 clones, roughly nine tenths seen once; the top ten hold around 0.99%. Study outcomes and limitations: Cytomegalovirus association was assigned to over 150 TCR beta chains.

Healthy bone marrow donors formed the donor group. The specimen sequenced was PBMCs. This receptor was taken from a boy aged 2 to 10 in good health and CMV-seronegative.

In DNA, the CDR3 is TGTGCCAGCAGCTTAGAGTCGCGGGGTAGCTCTGGGGCCAACGTCCTGACTTTC. Residues: CASSLESRGSSGANVLTF. The chain recombines TRBV7-2 with TRBJ2-6; possibly TRBD2 for D (6 bases). There are 18 residues in the CDR3. With 1 base removed from V and 0 bases from J, the gap between germline ends came to 13 bases. Germline CDR1 reads SGHTA; CDR2 reads FQGNSA.